The TCR beta chain described here comes from a study of CXCR3-negative and CXCR3-positive naive CD8 T cells. Study conclusions and caveats: TRB CDR3s of CXCR3-positive naive cells were more hydrophobic than those of CXCR3-negative naive cells.

5' RACE with UMI labels generated the TRB cDNA libraries. TCRdb reworked the 5' RACE reads into one entry per CDR3 protein, no DNA. The sample includes 130,000 to 150,000 distinct CDR3 sequences. CDR3 size: 14 residues. CDR1 and CDR2 (germline): LGHNA, YNFKEQ. A remark on this clonotype: Its antigen is still unknown.

This clonotype originated in a human donor in good health. Some clones in this sample may be carry-over from other donors' samples. Sequencing was performed on naive CXCR3+ CD8+ T cells from blood. Described subset: CD45RO-CCR7+CD27+CD95- naive CD8+ T cells expressing CXCR3 (TNR3+). The V gene is TRBV4-2, the J gene TRBJ2-3; the TCRdb D gene call, TRBD1, has no DNA to confirm it. This CDR3 is CASSPLGQTDTQYF.